This T cell receptor beta chain emerged from a study of blood T cell repertoires in COVID-19. Original analysis: Nucleated cell counts were estimated from reference gene primer amplification. TCRdb's copy holds only in-frame clones and misses some; the assay was immunoSEQ multiplex PCR. That table furnishes V, J and clone size, whereas the DNA furnished D and trimming. Of 160,000 or so clones in the sample, 78% were seen once. This clone was counted between two and nine times. Sequenced sample: peripheral blood. This sequence originates from a woman older than 75 with acute or convalescent COVID-19.

This chain's CDR3 is CASSQDPTGFSYEQYF. CDR3 DNA sequence: TGTGCCAGCAGCCAAGACCCGACAGGGTTCTCCTACGAGCAGTACTTC. The J gene is TRBJ2-7, the V gene TRBV14, with TRBD1 matching over 7 bases. The trim removed 0 bases at V and 0 bases at J, leaving 5 bases unmatched. CDR3 length: 16 amino acids. Germline assignment: CDR1 SGHDN and CDR2 FVKESK.